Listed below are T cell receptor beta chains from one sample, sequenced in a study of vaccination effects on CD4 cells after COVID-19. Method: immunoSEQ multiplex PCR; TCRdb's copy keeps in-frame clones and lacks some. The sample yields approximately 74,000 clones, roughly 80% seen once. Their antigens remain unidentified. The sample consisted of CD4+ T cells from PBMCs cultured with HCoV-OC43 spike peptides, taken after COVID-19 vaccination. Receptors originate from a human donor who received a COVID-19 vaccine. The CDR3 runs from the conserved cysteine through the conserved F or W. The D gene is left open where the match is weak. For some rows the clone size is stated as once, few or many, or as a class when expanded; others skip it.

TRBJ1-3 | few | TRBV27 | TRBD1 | TGTGCCAGCACCCTGGGACAGGGAGGGGACACCATATATTTT | CASTLGQGGDTIYF
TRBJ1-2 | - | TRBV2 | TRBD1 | TGTGCCAGCGACAGGGGTGGCTATGGCTACACCTTC | CASDRGGYGYTF
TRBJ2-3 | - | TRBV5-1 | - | TGCGCCAGCAGCCCAGGGCGAAGCACAGATACGCAGTATTTT | CASSPGRSTDTQYF
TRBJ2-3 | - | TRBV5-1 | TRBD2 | TGCGCCAGCAGCTTGAATCCTAGCGGGGTCACAGATACGCAGTATTTT | CASSLNPSGVTDTQYF
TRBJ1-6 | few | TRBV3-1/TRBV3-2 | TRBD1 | TGTGCCAGCAGACTTGAACTCGACAGGGATAATTCACCCCTCCACTTT | CASRLELDRDNSPLHF
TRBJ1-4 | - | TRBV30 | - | TGTGCCTGGAGTGTACCCCCTCTACGAGAAAAACTGTTTTTT | CAWSVPPLREKLFF
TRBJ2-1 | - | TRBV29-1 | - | TGCAGCGTCCAACGGGATTTGCAGTTCTTC | CSVQRDLQFF
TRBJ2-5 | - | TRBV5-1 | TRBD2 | TGCGCCAGCCGAAGGACTAGCGGGGGGACAGCGTACCAAGAGACCCAGTACTTC | CASRRTSGGTAYQETQYF
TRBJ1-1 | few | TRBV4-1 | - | TGCGCCAGCAGCCAAGACCCGATGGGGGACACTGAAGCTTTCTTT | CASSQDPMGDTEAFF
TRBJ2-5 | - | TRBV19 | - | TGTGCCAGTAGTATGGGTCCCGGGCGGCAAGAGACCCAGTACTTC | CASSMGPGRQETQYF
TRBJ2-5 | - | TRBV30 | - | TGTGCCTGGAGTGTTACTAGCCGGGAGACCCAGTACTTC | CAWSVTSRETQYF
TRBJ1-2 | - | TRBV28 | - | TGTGCCAGCAGTTCCCGAATTAACTATGGCTACACCTTC | CASSSRINYGYTF
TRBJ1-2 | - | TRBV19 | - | TGTGCCAGTAGTATTCAGCCAGGGCAGTCCTTAGATGGCTACACCTTC | CASSIQPGQSLDGYTF
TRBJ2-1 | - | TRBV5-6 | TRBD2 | TGTGCCAGCAGTCCTAGCGGGGGGGCAATTGAGCAGTTCTTC | CASSPSGGAIEQFF
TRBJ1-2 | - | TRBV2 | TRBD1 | TGTGCCAGCAGAATAGGACAGGGGGCCTATGGCTACACCTTC | CASRIGQGAYGYTF
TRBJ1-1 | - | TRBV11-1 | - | TGTGCCAGCAGCTTAAGCAGGGCGAACACTGAAGCTTTCTTT | CASSLSRANTEAFF
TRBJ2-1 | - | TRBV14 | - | TGTGCCAGCAGCCCACGATGGACGTCTGAGCAGTTCTTC | CASSPRWTSEQFF
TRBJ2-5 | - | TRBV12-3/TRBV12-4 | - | TGTGCCAGCAGTCCTTATATGGGAAAGACCCAGTACTTC | CASSPYMGKTQYF